This T cell receptor (beta chain) was recorded in a study of T cell responses to AZD1222 COVID-19 vaccine. Sequencing used immunoSEQ multiplex PCR; TCRdb keeps in-frame clones, though not all of them. Of some 160,000 clones listed, around 92% are singletons. The TCR comes from an adult in good health. Material: peripheral blood, obtained on day 0 of AZD1222 vaccination.

The CDR3 loop is CASSRLRGDTEAFF. CDR3 coding DNA: TGCGCCAGCTCCCGTCTCAGGGGGGACACTGAAGCTTTCTTT. This rearrangement joins TRBV5-1 to TRBJ1-1, with 7 bases aligning to TRBD1. The CDR3 covers 14 residues. With 7 bases clipped from V and 3 bases from J, the junction kept 9 bases outside the gene matches. Germline V gives CDR1 SGHRS, CDR2 YFSETQ.